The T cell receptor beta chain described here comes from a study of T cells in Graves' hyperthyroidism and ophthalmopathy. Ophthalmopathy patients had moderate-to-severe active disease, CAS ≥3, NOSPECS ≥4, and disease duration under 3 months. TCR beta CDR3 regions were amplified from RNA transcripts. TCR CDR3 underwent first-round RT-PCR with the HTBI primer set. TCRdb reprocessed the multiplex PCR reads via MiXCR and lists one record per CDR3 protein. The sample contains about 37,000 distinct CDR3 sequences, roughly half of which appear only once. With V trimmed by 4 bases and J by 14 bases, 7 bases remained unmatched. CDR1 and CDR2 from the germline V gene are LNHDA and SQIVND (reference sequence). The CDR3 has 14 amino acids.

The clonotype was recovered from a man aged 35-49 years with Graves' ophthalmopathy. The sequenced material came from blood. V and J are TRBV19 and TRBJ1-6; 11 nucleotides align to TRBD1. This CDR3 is CASSRDRGRSALHF. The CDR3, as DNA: TGTGCCAGTAGTAGGGACAGGGGGAGGTCAGCCCTCCACTTT.